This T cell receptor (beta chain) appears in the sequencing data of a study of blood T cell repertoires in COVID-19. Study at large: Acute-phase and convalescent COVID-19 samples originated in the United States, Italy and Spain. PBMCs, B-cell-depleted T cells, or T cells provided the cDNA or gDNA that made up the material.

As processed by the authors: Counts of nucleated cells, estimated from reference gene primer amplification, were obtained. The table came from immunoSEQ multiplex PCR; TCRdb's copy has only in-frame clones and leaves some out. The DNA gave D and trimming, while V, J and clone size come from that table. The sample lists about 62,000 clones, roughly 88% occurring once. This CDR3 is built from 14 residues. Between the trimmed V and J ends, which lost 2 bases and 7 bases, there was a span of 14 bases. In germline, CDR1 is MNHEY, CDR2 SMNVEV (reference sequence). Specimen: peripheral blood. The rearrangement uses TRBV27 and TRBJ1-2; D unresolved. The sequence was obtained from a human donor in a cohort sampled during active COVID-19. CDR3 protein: CASSLKAGPGGYTF. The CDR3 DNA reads TGTGCCAGCAGTTTAAAAGCCGGCCCAGGTGGCTACACCTTC.